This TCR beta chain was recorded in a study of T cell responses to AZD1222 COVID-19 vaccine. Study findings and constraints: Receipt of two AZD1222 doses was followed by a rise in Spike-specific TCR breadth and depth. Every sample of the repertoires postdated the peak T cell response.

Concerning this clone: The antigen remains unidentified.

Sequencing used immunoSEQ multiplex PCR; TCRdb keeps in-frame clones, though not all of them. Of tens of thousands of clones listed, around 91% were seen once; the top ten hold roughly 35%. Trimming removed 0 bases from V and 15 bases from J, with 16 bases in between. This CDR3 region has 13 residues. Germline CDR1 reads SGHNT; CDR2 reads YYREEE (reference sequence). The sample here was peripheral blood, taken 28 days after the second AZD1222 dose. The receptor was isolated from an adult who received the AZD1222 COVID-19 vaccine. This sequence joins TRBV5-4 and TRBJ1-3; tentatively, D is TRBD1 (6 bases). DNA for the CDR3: TGTGCCAGCAGCTTGGATCCGAGGGGGACTCGATATTTT. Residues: CASSLDPRGTRYF.